The rows below give T cell receptor beta chains drawn from one sample of a study of blood T cell repertoires in COVID-19. The assay was immunoSEQ multiplex PCR, and TCRdb's table has in-frame clones only and misses some. The sample has roughly 260,000 clones; 91% are singletons. Input material: PBMCs or T cells enriched from blood (not recorded which). These receptors all come from a human donor in a cohort exposed to, infected with or recovered from COVID-19 (not recorded which). The donor label of this sample is uncertain. Both conserved end residues are part of each CDR3. D genes are given only for firm matches. Clone size, where shown, is once, few, many, or a class for clones that have expanded.

>TRBJ1-2|NA|NA|TRBV5-3
TGTGCCAGAAGCTTAGGACAGCTTGACTATGGCTACACCTTC
CARSLGQLDYGYTF
>TRBJ2-1|once|NA|TRBV7-6
TGTGCCAGCAGCTTAGGTCTACGGGGGAGCTCCTACAATGAGCAGTTCTTC
CASSLGLRGSSYNEQFF
>TRBJ1-2|NA|NA|TRBV7-2
TGTGCCACCGGGACACGCCCGGACTATGGCTACACCTTC
CATGTRPDYGYTF
>TRBJ1-5|NA|NA|TRBV19
TGTGCCAGTGTCCCCGGCACAGGCGAGAATCAGCCCCAGCATTTT
CASVPGTGENQPQHF
>TRBJ2-4|NA|TRBD1|TRBV7-8
TGTGCCAGCAGCCCCGACAGGGTACCCAAAAACATTCAGTACTTC
CASSPDRVPKNIQYF
>TRBJ1-2|NA|NA|TRBV7-9
TGTGCCAGCACCCCGGGGATTTTTAACTATGGCTACACCTTC
CASTPGIFNYGYTF
>TRBJ2-7|NA|NA|TRBV15
TGTGCCACCAGCAGAGGCACGGACAGCGGGAAATACGAGCAGTACTTC
CATSRGTDSGKYEQYF
>TRBJ2-5|NA|NA|TRBV5-4
TGTGCCAGCAGCTTGAGGGGGTTAGAGACCCAGTACTTC
CASSLRGLETQYF
>TRBJ1-1|NA|NA|TRBV2
TGTGCCAGCAGTTCCTGGGGGGACACTGAAGCTTTCTTT
CASSSWGDTEAFF
>TRBJ1-2|NA|NA|TRBV4-3
TGCGCCAGCAGCCAAGACAGATCTAACTATGGCTACACCTTC
CASSQDRSNYGYTF
>TRBJ2-3|NA|NA|TRBV6-2/TRBV6-3
TGTGCCAGCAGTTACCTTGGGACTGCAGATACGCAGTATTTT
CASSYLGTADTQYF
>TRBJ2-4|NA|NA|TRBV4-1
TGCGCCAGCAGCACTTGGACAGCAGCCAAAAACATTCAGTACTTC
CASSTWTAAKNIQYF
>TRBJ1-1|NA|NA|TRBV9
TGTGCCAGCAGCGTAGTAGGGGGGGCCCCAATGAACACTGAAGCTTTCTTT
CASSVVGGAPMNTEAFF
>TRBJ1-2|few|NA|TRBV30
TGTGCCTGGAGTTCCCTCGGCTATGGCTACACCTTC
CAWSSLGYGYTF
>TRBJ1-2|NA|TRBD1|TRBV27
TGTGCCAGCACAACCGGACAGGGCAGCTATGGCTACACCTTC
CASTTGQGSYGYTF
>TRBJ1-1|NA|NA|TRBV19
TGTGCCAGTAGTCTCACAGTGAACACTGAAGCTTTCTTT
CASSLTVNTEAFF
>TRBJ1-2|NA|TRBD1|TRBV5-6
TGTGCCAGCAGCCTGGGACAGGGTTTGCGCTACACCTTC
CASSLGQGLRYTF
>TRBJ2-1|NA|NA|TRBV30
TGTGCCTGGAGTGTAAAAAAAGGGGCCTCACGGAGCTCCTACAATGAGCAGTTCTTC
CAWSVKKGASRSSYNEQFF
>TRBJ2-2|once|TRBD1|TRBV6-1
TGTGCCAGCAGTGAGAGGAATAGGGACAGGGAAGGTCGCACCGGGGAGCTGTTTTTT
CASSERNRDREGRTGELFF
>TRBJ2-3|NA|NA|TRBV11-2
TGTGCCAGCAGCTTAGTAACGGGTAGCGCAGATACGCAGTATTTT
CASSLVTGSADTQYF
>TRBJ1-2|once|TRBD1|TRBV28
TGTGCCAGCAGTTTAGGGCTTCCGGGACAGGGGGCTCTCTATGGCTACACCTTC
CASSLGLPGQGALYGYTF
>TRBJ2-2|NA|TRBD1|TRBV2
TGTGCCAGCACATGGACAGGGGAGAACACCGGGGAGCTGTTTTTT
CASTWTGENTGELFF
>TRBJ1-6|NA|TRBD1|TRBV14
TGTGCCAGCAGCCAAGCAGGGGGCGCGGGTTCACCCCTCCACTTT
CASSQAGGAGSPLHF
>TRBJ2-1|NA|NA|TRBV4-1
TGCGCCAGCAGCCAAGTGGCCCTCCGGGGTGCTGAGCAGTTCTTC
CASSQVALRGAEQFF
>TRBJ1-2|NA|TRBD1|TRBV12-3/TRBV12-4
TGTGCCAGCGCGGGACAGGGCGGTGATGGCTACACCTTC
CASAGQGGDGYTF
>TRBJ2-3|NA|NA|TRBV3-1/TRBV3-2
TGTGCCAGCAGCCAAGGACTAGTCCTAGGCACAGATACGCAGTATTTT
CASSQGLVLGTDTQYF